This T cell receptor (beta chain) was sequenced for a study of blood T cell repertoires in COVID-19. Study-level background: Sites across the United States, Italy and Spain contributed samples from acute and convalescent COVID-19.

Original handling: Reference gene primer amplification gave nucleated cell count estimates. Some clones are missing from TCRdb's copy, which holds only in-frame ones; the method was immunoSEQ multiplex PCR. That table supplies the V and J calls and clone size; D and trimming were determined from the DNA. The sample records a few hundred thousand clones, about 85% being singletons. Cohort placement rested on clinical history that participants reported themselves. This sequence was found in a woman in her fifties or sixties who had been exposed to COVID-19. Material: PBMCs or T cells enriched from blood (not recorded which).

The CDR3 sequence is CASSALAGGQNEQFF. CDR3 DNA: TGCGCCAGCAGCGCCCTAGCGGGGGGGCAAAATGAGCAGTTCTTC. This sequence joins TRBV5-1 and TRBJ2-1; 12 positions match TRBD2. The germline V gene has CDR1 SGHRS and CDR2 YFSETQ. The trim removed 4 bases at V and 7 bases at J, leaving 6 bases unmatched. This CDR3 has 15 amino acids.